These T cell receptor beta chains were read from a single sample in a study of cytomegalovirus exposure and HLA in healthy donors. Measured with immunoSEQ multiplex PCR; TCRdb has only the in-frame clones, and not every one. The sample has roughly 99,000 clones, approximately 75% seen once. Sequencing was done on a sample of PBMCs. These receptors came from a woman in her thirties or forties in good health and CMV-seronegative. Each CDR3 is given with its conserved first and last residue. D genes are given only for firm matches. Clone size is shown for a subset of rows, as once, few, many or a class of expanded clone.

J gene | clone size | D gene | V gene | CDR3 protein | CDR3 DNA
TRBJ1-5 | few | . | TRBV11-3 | CASSLGCLWAQRQPQHF | TGTGCCAGCAGCTTAGGTTGTTTGTGGGCCCAGAGACAGCCCCAGCATTTT
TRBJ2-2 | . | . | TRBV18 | CASSPGRTGELFF | TGTGCCAGCTCACCGGGGCGAACCGGGGAGCTGTTTTTT
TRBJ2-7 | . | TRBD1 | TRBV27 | CASSLYAGTGSSYEQYF | TGTGCCAGCAGTTTGTACGCCGGGACAGGGAGCTCCTACGAGCAGTACTTC
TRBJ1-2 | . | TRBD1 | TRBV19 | CASNSRTGGMNYGYTF | TGTGCCAGTAACTCACGGACAGGGGGCATGAACTATGGCTACACCTTC
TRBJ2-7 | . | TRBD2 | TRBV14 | CASSQGLAGTYEQYF | TGTGCCAGCAGCCAGGGACTAGCGGGGACCTACGAGCAGTACTTC
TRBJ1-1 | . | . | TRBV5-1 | CASSLAPMNTEAFF | TGCGCCAGCAGCTTGGCGCCTATGAACACTGAAGCTTTCTTT
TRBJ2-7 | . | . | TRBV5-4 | CASSPKGRGLYEQYF | TGTGCCAGCAGCCCTAAGGGGCGGGGACTCTACGAGCAGTACTTC
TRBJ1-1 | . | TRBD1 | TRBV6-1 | CASSPTGGLTEAFF | TGTGCCAGCAGTCCCACAGGGGGTCTCACTGAAGCTTTCTTT
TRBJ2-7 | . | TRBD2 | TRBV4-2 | CASSQTMVAGEAYEQYF | TGTGCCAGCAGCCAAACCATGGTCGCGGGGGAGGCCTACGAGCAGTACTTC
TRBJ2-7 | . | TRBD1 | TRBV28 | CASSLGQPYEQYF | TGTGCCAGCAGTCTGGGACAGCCCTACGAGCAGTACTTC
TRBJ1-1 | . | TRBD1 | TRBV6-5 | CASRRDRAEAFF | TGTGCCAGCAGACGGGACAGGGCCGAAGCTTTCTTT
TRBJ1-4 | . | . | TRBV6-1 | CASSEVLGANEKLFF | TGTGCCAGCAGTGAAGTTTTAGGGGCTAATGAAAAACTGTTTTTT
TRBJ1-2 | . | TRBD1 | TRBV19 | CASSLDREDGYTF | TGTGCCAGTAGCCTGGACAGGGAGGATGGCTACACCTTC
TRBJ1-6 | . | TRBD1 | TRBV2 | CASRRELTGGSSPLNF | TGTGCCAGCAGACGCGAACTTACAGGGGGCAGTTCACCCCTCAACTTT
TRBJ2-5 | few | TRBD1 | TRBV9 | CASSEGDSRETQYF | TGTGCCAGCAGCGAGGGGGACAGCAGGGAGACCCAGTACTTC
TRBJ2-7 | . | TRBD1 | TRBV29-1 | CSVGQGADEQYF | TGCAGCGTTGGCCAGGGGGCCGACGAGCAGTACTTC
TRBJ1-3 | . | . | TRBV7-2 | CASSLGSAGTGNTIYF | TGTGCCAGCAGCTTAGGAAGCGCAGGGACAGGAAACACCATATATTTT
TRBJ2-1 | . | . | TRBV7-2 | CASSPYTKVHEQFF | TGTGCCAGCAGCCCCTATACGAAAGTCCATGAGCAGTTCTTC
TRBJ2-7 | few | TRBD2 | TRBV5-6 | CASSLSGGHYEQYF | TGTGCCAGCAGCTTGTCGGGGGGGCACTACGAGCAGTACTTC
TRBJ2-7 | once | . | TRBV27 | CASSLAGTYEQYF | TGTGCCAGCAGTTTAGCGGGGACCTACGAGCAGTACTTC
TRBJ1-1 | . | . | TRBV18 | CASSALIGGDTEAFF | TGTGCCAGCTCAGCTTTGATCGGGGGGGACACTGAAGCTTTCTTT
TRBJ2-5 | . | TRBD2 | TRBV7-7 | CASSPGLAGETQYF | TGTGCCAGCAGCCCGGGACTAGCCGGGGAGACCCAGTACTTC
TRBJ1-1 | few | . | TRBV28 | CASSLGRWGRGNTEAFF | TGTGCCAGCAGTTTAGGCCGATGGGGGCGCGGGAACACTGAAGCTTTCTTT
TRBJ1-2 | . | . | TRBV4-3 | CASRGSKRDPYGYTF | TGCGCCAGCAGGGGAAGTAAGCGGGACCCCTATGGCTACACCTTC
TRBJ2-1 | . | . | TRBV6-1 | CASREVLRDEQFF | TGTGCCAGCAGGGAGGTCCTTCGGGATGAGCAGTTCTTC
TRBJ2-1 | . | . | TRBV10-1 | CASTSGRGRRFF | TGCGCCAGCACCTCCGGGAGGGGGCGCCGGTTCTTC
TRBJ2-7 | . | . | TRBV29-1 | CSARDTAYEQYF | TGCAGCGCCCGGGACACGGCCTACGAGCAGTACTTC
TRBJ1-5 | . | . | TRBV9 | CASSVDNNQPQHF | TGTGCCAGCAGCGTAGACAACAATCAGCCCCAGCATTTT